This entry concerns a single T cell receptor (beta chain). The antigen is not known. This entry belongs to a study of T cells in Graves' hyperthyroidism and ophthalmopathy. Study as a whole: Staff took peripheral blood when the initial diagnosis was made, before any treatment began. General study results and limits: Ophthalmopathy could be told apart from stable hyperthyroidism with a 13 V-J model. Ophthalmopathy was identified by the model a median about 6.4 months ahead of onset.

The study excluded patients with uncontrolled infection, other autoimmune disease, pregnancy or lactation. The CDR3 runs 16 residues. V dropped 3 bases and J dropped 2; count of bases not matched to a gene: 4. Germline values: CDR1 SGHAT, CDR2 FQNNGV. RNA transcripts provided the source from which TCR beta CDR3 regions were amplified. In the first-round RT-PCR of the TCR CDR3, the HTBI primer set was used. One entry per CDR3 protein results from TCRdb running MiXCR on the multiplex PCR reads. The sample holds about 640,000 distinct CDR3 sequences; about 15% are singletons and the top ten take approximately 13%.

Source material: blood. V is TRBV11-2 and J is TRBJ2-6; 7 bases are a match to TRBD1. The clonotype originates from a woman between 50 and 59 years old with Graves' ophthalmopathy. DNA for the CDR3: TGTGCCAGCAGCTTTTGGACAGGAACTGGGGCCAACGTCCTGACTTTC. This encodes CASSFWTGTGANVLTF. The variable domain in full, completed from reference TRBV11-2 and TRBJ2-6, reads EAGVAQSPRYKIIEKRQSVAFWCNPISGHATLYWYQQILGQGPKLLIQFQNNGVVDDSQLPKDRFSAERLKGVDSTLKIQPAKLEDSAVYLCASSFWTGTGANVLTFGAGSRLTVL.